Reported below is one T cell receptor beta chain. TCRdb recomputed calls from the PCR reads with MiXCR, one row per CDR3 protein. The sample holds about 25,000 distinct CDR3 sequences, 50% to 55% seen once. This CDR3 contains 15 residues. The germline CDR1 and CDR2 sequences are SGHVS and FQNEAQ. The ends were cut back, 11 bases at V and 1 base at J, with 19 bases in the middle. These data originate in a study of CD4 and CD8 cells across lung adenocarcinoma regions. The patients had localized lung adenocarcinoma, a non-small cell subtype. The sequenced material came from CD8+ T cells from the center of a lung tumor. The V gene is TRBV7-8, the J gene TRBJ2-3, with D uncertain. This sequence originates from a male donor with lung adenocarcinoma. The CD4 and CD8 labels of this study may be unreliable. The CDR3 region is CARGSGLAGTDTQYF. CDR3 coding DNA: TGTGCCCGCGGCTCCGGGCTGGCGGGCACAGATACGCAGTATTTT.